This TCR beta chain emerged from a study of blood T cell repertoires in COVID-19. Method: immunoSEQ multiplex PCR; TCRdb's copy keeps in-frame clones and lacks some. The sample has about 73,000 clones; about four fifths are singletons. The V gene lost 10 bases and the J gene lost 7 bases, with 14 bases spanning the gap. The CDR3 length is 12 residues. Germline loops: CDR1 SGHTA, CDR2 FQGNSA. The chain uses TRBV7-2 and TRBJ2-1; tentative D call: TRBD2 (5 bases). The sequenced sample was peripheral blood. The sequence derives from a woman between 70 and 85 years old with acute or convalescent COVID-19. The CDR3 reads CAKTLGWNEQFF. The CDR3 DNA reads TGTGCCAAGACACTAGGGTGGAATGAGCAGTTCTTC.